This T cell receptor beta chain derives from a study of blood T cell repertoires in COVID-19. Study as a whole: Sample material is recorded as cDNA or gDNA derived from T cells, B-cell-depleted T cells, or PBMCs.

Generated by immunoSEQ multiplex PCR, the TCRdb table keeps only in-frame clones and is missing some. The sample gives fewer than 200,000 clones, around 85% of which show up once; 7.5% to 9.5% is in the top ten. The CDR3 runs to 16 residues. The V and J ends lost 5 bases and 2 bases respectively, with 17 bases between them. Germline CDR1 SGHDT, CDR2 YYEEEE. The clonotype comes from an older woman with acute or convalescent COVID-19. This sequence joins TRBV5-6 and TRBJ2-1, with a weak D call TRBD1 (6 bases). The specimen was peripheral blood. The CDR3 sequence: CASSYALGATYNEQFF. CDR3 DNA sequence: TGTGCCAGCAGTTATGCTTTGGGGGCTACCTACAATGAGCAGTTCTTC.